Detailed here is one T cell receptor beta chain. Libraries were prepared by immunoSEQ multiplex PCR; TCRdb keeps only in-frame clonotypes and omits some of them. The data hold around 150,000 clones, with roughly 88% observed a single time. The sample comes from a study of blood T cell repertoires in COVID-19. Trimming stripped 4 bases from V and 0 bases from J, with 10 bases between. The germline V gene encodes CDR1 SNHLY and CDR2 FYNNEI. This CDR3 has 16 residues. This chain connects TRBV2 to TRBJ1-6, with D maybe TRBD1 (6 bases). This sequence originates from a woman in her forties or fifties in a cohort sampled during active or convalescent COVID-19. The sample comprised peripheral blood. The CDR3 here is CASSGAGASYNSPLHF. DNA for the CDR3: TGTGCCAGCAGTGGGGCAGGGGCCTCCTATAATTCACCCCTCCACTTT.